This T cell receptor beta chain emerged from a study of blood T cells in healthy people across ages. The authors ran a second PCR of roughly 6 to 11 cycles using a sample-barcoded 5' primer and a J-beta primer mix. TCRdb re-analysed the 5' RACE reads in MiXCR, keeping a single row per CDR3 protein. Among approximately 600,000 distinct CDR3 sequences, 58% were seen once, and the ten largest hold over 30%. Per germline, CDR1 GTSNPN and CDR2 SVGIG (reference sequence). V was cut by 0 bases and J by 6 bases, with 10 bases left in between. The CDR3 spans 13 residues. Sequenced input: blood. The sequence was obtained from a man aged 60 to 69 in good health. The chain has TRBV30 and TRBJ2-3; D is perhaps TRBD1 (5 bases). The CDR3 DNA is TGTGCCTGGAGTGTCGGCCACAGGGATACGCAGTATTTT. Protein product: CAWSVGHRDTQYF.